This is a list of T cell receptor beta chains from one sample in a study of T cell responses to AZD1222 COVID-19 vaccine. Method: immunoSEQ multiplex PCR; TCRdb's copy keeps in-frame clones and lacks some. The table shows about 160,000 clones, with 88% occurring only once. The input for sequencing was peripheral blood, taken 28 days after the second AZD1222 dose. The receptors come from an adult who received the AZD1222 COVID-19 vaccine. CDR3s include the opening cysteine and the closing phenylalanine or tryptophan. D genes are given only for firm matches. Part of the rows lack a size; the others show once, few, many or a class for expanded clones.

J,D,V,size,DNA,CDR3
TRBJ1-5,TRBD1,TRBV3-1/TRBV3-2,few,TGTGCCAGCAGCCAAGGGGACAGCGGGCGGCATTTT,CASSQGDSGRHF
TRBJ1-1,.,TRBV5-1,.,TGCGCCAGCAGCTTGGGGGTTCGGGCCACTGAAGCTTTCTTT,CASSLGVRATEAFF
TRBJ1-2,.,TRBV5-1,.,TGCGCCAGCAGCTTGGCCGTAGGAGCTGGCCAAGGCTACACCTTC,CASSLAVGAGQGYTF
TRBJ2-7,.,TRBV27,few,TGTGCCAGCAGTTTCCACGACCGGTACGAGCAGTACTTC,CASSFHDRYEQYF
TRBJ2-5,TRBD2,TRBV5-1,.,TGCGCCAGCAGCTTGGGGCTAGCGGGGGGCCGGGGAGAGACCCAGTACTTC,CASSLGLAGGRGETQYF
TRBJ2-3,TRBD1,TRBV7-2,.,TGTGCCAGCAGCTTAATTCAAGGATGGACAGGGGGGGAGTATTTT,CASSLIQGWTGGEYF
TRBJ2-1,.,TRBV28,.,TGTGCCAGCAGTTTATGGCGCGGCCAGCAGTTCTTC,CASSLWRGQQFF
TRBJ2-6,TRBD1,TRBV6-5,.,TGTGCCAGCACTAGAGGGACAGCTGGGGCCAACGTCCTGACTTTC,CASTRGTAGANVLTF
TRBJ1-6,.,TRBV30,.,TGTGCCTGGAGTGTACACGATGTGCAGGGAATTTCACCCCTCCACTTT,CAWSVHDVQGISPLHF
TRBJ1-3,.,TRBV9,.,TGTGCCAGCAGCGTAGACCAGGGTTTACGAGGAAACACCATATATTTT,CASSVDQGLRGNTIYF
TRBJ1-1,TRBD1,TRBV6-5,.,TGTGCCAGCAGTTCACATGAGACAGGGGCCACTGAAGCTTTCTTT,CASSSHETGATEAFF
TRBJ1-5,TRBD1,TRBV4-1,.,TGCGCCAGCCAGGGGGGAATGGATCAGCCCCAGCATTTT,CASQGGMDQPQHF
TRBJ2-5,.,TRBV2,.,TGTGCCAGCAGTGCACGGGTTACGGAGACCCAGTACTTC,CASSARVTETQYF
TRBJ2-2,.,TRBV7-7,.,TGTGCTAGCAGCTTACGGACTCTCGGCCCGAACACCGGGGAGCTGTTTTTT,CASSLRTLGPNTGELFF
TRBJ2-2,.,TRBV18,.,TGTGCCAGCTCACCAACAGCAGGCACGAACACCGGGGAGCTGTTTTTT,CASSPTAGTNTGELFF
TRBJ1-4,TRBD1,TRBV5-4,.,TGTGCCAGCACCTCCTGGGGACAGGGTCGAAATGAAAAACTGTTTTTT,CASTSWGQGRNEKLFF
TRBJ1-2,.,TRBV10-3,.,TGTGCCATCAGTGGTTCGAGGGATGGCGGCTACACCTTC,CAISGSRDGGYTF